This TCR beta chain was observed in a study of blood T cell repertoires in COVID-19. Turning to the study itself: In each case, the material was cDNA or gDNA derived from T cells, B-cell-depleted T cells, or PBMCs.

TCRdb's copy holds only in-frame clones and misses some; the assay was immunoSEQ multiplex PCR. The repertoire includes roughly 290,000 clones, around 89% of them detected once, and roughly 0.8% sits in the top ten. Germline-derived CDR1 and CDR2 are SGHTS and YDEGEE. CDR3 length: 14 amino acids. With 2 bases removed from V and 4 bases from J, the gap between germline ends came to 12 bases. The sequence derives from a man aged 25 to 45 with acute or convalescent COVID-19. V usage is TRBV5-8 and J usage is TRBJ1-2; D is unresolved. Sequences were obtained from peripheral blood. The CDR3 nucleotides read TGTGCCAGCAGCTTCCCCGGGCGGGGCTATGGCTACACCTTC. This sequence encodes CASSFPGRGYGYTF.